This T cell receptor (beta chain) was obtained from a study of response to subunit inactivated influenza vaccine. This clonotype was seen repeatedly, ten times or more. Its target is unknown. TCRdb itself ran the RT-PCR reads through MiXCR, one entry per CDR3 protein. Of hundreds of thousands of distinct CDR3 sequences in the sample, about 10% were seen once. V dropped 2 bases and J dropped 9; count of bases not matched to a gene: 9. The CDR3 is made up of 16 amino acids. The germline CDR1 and CDR2 sequences are DFQATT and SNEGSKA (reference sequence). Study results and limitations: The authors proposed limited new T cell recruitment per seasonal influenza vaccination.

The starting material was PBMCs from blood, obtained on the day of vaccination. The receptor's source is a middle-aged man who received an inactivated influenza vaccine. The chain uses TRBV20-1 and TRBJ2-1; TRBD2 aligns across 14 bases. DNA for the CDR3: TGCAGTGCTAGAAAAACTAGGACTAGCGGGGGGTTTGAGCAGTTCTTC. Protein sequence: CSARKTRTSGGFEQFF.